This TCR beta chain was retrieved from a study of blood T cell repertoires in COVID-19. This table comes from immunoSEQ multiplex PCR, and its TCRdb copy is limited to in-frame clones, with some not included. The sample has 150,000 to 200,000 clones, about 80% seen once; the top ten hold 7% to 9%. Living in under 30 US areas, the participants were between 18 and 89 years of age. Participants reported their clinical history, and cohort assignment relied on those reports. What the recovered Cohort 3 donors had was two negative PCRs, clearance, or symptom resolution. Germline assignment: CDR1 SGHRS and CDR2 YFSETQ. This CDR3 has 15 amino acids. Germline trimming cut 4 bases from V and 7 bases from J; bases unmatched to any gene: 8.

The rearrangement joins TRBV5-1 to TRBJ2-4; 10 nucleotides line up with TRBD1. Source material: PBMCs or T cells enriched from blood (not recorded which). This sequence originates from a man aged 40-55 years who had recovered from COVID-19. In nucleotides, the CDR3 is TGCGCCAGCAGCCTTTTACCGGGACAGGGGAACATTCAGTACTTC. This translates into CASSLLPGQGNIQYF.